This is a list of T cell receptor beta chains from one sample in a study of Graves' ophthalmopathy and Graves' hyperthyroidism. One entry per CDR3 protein results from TCRdb running MiXCR on the multiplex PCR reads. Seen here are about 550,000 distinct CDR3 sequences, less than 40% observed once, and the top ten hold around 4.6%. Sequenced input: peripheral blood or thyroid tissue (not recorded which). The receptor set was obtained from an adult man with Graves' hyperthyroidism. Both conserved end residues are part of each CDR3. Where a row states a size, it is once, few, many or the class of an expanded clone; other rows omit it.

>TRBJ1-2|TRBV6-5|many
CASSYSSGGVGYGYTF
>TRBJ1-2|TRBV14|.
CASSPPGLNYGYTF
>TRBJ1-1|TRBV3-1|.
CASSQLTGEAFF
>TRBJ1-1|TRBV29-1|many
CSVVVDTEAFF
>TRBJ2-7|TRBV9|.
CASSVYGQANEQYF
>TRBJ1-2|TRBV25-1|.
CASSAREGTRDYGYTF
>TRBJ2-7|TRBV6-5|many
CASSYSGGPYEQYF
>TRBJ2-6|TRBV20-1|many
CSASLGVSGANVLTF
>TRBJ2-7|TRBV24-1|many
CATSDSAREGPTYEQYF
>TRBJ1-2|TRBV20-1|many
CSASQDGGDGYTF
>TRBJ1-2|TRBV20-1|.
CSVSANYGYTF
>TRBJ1-1|TRBV29-1|once
CSVRDRGDEAFF
>TRBJ2-7|TRBV20-1|many
CSANSVWQYF
>TRBJ1-5|TRBV6-1|many
CASTDGTGGSQPQHF
>TRBJ1-1|TRBV28|few
CASSVRRGFGTEAFF
>TRBJ2-3|TRBV2|.
CASTLNVGTDTQYF
>TRBJ2-5|TRBV5-1|many
CASSSGVDGWGTQYF
>.|TRBV15|.
CATSRVTGTNEQFF
>TRBJ2-3|TRBV7-9|.
CASSLVLRRNTDTQYF
>TRBJ2-5|TRBV4-1|few
CASSSSGGPIPRETQYF
>TRBJ2-7|TRBV7-9|many
CASSLEVTYEQYF
>TRBJ1-2|TRBV7-8|many
CASSPQMDYGYTF
>TRBJ1-1|TRBV5-8|once
CASSFWGGNTEAFF
>TRBJ2-2|TRBV6-5|few
CASTRSRVDTGELFF
>TRBJ1-1|TRBV7-9|many
CASSLLDRTNTEAFF
>TRBJ1-5|TRBV4-1|.
CASSKDRGPDQPQHF
>TRBJ2-5|TRBV5-1|many
CASSSGTSQETQYF
>TRBJ1-5|TRBV13|many
CASSLGRASNQPQHF
>TRBJ1-5|TRBV6-1|.
CASSYSRPQGVQPQHF
>TRBJ2-5|TRBV7-6|.
CASSLVRSGEETQYF
>TRBJ2-7|TRBV10-3|few
CASSYPGTGVGGDHEQYF
>TRBJ1-1|TRBV10-3|.
CAISGETLNSEAFF
>TRBJ2-7|TRBV24-1|many
CATSGRDWPYEQYF
>TRBJ2-7|TRBV7-6|few
CASSLESGSYEQYF
>TRBJ2-7|TRBV5-1|.
CASSHPSTGSFYEQYF
>TRBJ2-5|TRBV29-1|many
CSVEDRKETQYF
>TRBJ2-1|TRBV7-2|.
CASSLDGGGGSWTYNEQFF
>TRBJ1-6|TRBV5-1|many
CASSREGQANSPLHF
>TRBJ2-5|TRBV5-8|many
CASSLQSRETQYF
>TRBJ2-5|TRBV12-3/TRBV12-4|many
CASSLVRAKETQYF
>TRBJ1-4|TRBV6-6|few
CASSEGGAVEKLFF
>TRBJ1-5|TRBV7-9|few
CASSQATGGREPQHF
>TRBJ2-7|TRBV7-9|.
CASSQEVGSYEQYF
>TRBJ1-4|TRBV12-3/TRBV12-4|many
CASSLGHVEEKLFF
>TRBJ2-2|TRBV28|few
CASSMVAFGTGELFF
>TRBJ1-2|TRBV2|many
CASSDAGDVYTF